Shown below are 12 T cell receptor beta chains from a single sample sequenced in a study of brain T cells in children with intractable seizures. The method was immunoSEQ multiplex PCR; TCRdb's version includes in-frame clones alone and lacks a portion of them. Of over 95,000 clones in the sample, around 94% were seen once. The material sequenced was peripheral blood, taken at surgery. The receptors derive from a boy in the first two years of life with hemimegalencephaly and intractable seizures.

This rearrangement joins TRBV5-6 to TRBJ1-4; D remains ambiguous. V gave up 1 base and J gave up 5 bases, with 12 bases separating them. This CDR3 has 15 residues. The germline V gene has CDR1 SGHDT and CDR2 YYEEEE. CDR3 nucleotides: TGTGCCAGCAGCTTGCCCGACGGGTACAATGAAAAACTGTTTTTT. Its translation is CASSLPDGYNEKLFF.

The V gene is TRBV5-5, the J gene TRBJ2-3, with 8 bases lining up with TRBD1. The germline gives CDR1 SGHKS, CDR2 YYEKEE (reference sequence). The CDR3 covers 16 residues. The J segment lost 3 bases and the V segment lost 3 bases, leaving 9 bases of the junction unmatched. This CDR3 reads CASSSPSGGRTDTQYF. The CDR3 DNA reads TGTGCCAGCAGCTCCCCGTCAGGGGGCAGGACAGATACGCAGTATTTT.

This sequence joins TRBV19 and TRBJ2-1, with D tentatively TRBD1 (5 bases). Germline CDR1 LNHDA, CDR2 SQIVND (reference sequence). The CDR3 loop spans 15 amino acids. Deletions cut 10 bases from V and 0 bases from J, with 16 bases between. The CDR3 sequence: CATQAGQSSYNEQFF. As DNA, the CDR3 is TGTGCCACCCAGGCAGGGCAGTCCTCCTACAATGAGCAGTTCTTC. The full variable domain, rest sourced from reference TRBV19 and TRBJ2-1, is DGGITQSPKYLFRKEGQNVTLSCEQNLNHDAMYWYRQDPGQGLRLIYYSQIVNDFQKGDIAEGYSVSREKKESFPLTVTSAQKNPTAFYLCATQAGQSSYNEQFFGPGTRLTVL.

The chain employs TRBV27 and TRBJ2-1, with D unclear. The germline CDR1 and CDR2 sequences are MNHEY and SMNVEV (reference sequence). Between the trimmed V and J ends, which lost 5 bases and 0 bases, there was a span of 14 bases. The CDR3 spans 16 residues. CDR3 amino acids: CASSPLAVLSYNEQFF. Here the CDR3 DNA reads TGTGCCAGCAGTCCCCTGGCGGTTCTCTCCTACAATGAGCAGTTCTTC.

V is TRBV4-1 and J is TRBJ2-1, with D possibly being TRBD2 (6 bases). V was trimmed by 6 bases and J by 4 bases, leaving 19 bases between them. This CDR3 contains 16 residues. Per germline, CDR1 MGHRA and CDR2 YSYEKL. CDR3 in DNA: TGCGCCAGCAGGCACGCCGAGGCGGGACGTTACAATGAGCAGTTCTTC. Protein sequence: CASRHAEAGRYNEQFF.

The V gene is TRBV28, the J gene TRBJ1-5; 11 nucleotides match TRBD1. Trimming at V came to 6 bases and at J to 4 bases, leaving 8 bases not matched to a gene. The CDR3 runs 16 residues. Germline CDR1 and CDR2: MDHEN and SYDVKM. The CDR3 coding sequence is TGTGCCAGCAGGCAAGTCGGGACAGGGGGAAATCAGCCCCAGCATTTT. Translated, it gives CASRQVGTGGNQPQHF.

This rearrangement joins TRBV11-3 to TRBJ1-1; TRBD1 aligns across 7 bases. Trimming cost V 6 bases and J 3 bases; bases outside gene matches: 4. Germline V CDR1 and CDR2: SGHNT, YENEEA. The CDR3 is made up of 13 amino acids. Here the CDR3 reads CASRSDRDTEAFF. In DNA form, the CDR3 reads TGTGCCAGCAGGAGTGACAGGGACACTGAAGCTTTCTTT.

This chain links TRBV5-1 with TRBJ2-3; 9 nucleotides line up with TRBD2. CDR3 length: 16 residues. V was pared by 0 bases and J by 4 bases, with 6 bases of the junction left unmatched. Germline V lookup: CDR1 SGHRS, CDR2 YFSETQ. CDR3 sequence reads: CASSLAGGRAPDTQYF. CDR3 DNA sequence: TGCGCCAGCAGCTTGGCAGGCGGGAGGGCCCCAGATACGCAGTATTTT. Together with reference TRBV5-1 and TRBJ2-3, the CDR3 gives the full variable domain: KAGVTQTPRYLIKTRGQQVTLSCSPISGHRSVSWYQQTPGQGLQFLFEYFSETQRNKGNFPGRFSGRQFSNSRSEMNVSTLELGDSALYLCASSLAGGRAPDTQYFGPGTRLTVL.

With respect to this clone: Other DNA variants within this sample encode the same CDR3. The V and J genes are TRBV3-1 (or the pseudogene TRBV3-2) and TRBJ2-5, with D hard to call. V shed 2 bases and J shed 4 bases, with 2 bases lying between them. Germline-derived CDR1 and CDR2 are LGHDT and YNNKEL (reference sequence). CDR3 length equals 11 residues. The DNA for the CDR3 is TGTGCCAGCAGCCAACGAGAGACCCAGTACTTC. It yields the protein CASSQRETQYF.

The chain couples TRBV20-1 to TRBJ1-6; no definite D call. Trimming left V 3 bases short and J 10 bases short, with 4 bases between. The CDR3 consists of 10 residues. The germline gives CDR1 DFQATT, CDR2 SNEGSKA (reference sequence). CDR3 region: CSARVSPLHF. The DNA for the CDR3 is TGCAGTGCTAGGGTGTCACCCCTCCACTTT.

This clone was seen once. Here the CDR3 DNA reads TGCAGCGGATTCCGGGGACGCAATGAGCAGTTCTTC. It is translated as CSGFRGRNEQFF. The rearrangement uses TRBV29-1 and TRBJ2-1, with D perhaps given as TRBD1 or TRBD2 (5 bases each). The germline V gene encodes CDR1 SQVTM and CDR2 ANQGSEA. V lost 7 bases to trimming and J lost 6 bases, with 13 bases between them. There are 12 residues in the CDR3.

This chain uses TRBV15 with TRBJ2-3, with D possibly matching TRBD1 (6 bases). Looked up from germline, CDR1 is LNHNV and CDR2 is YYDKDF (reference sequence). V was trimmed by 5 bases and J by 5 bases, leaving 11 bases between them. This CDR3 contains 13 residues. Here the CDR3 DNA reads TGTGCCACCAGCCCACAGGGTAAAGATACGCAGTATTTT. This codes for CATSPQGKDTQYF. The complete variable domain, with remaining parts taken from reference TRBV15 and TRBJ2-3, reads DAMVIQNPRYQVTQFGKPVTLSCSQTLNHNVMYWYQQKSSQAPKLLFHYYDKDFNNEADTPDNFQSRRPNTSFCFLDIRSPGLGDTAMYLCATSPQGKDTQYFGPGTRLTVL.